Shown below are 27 T cell receptor beta chains from a single sample sequenced in a study of blood T cell repertoires in COVID-19. The protocol was immunoSEQ multiplex PCR, while the TCRdb copy is restricted to in-frame clones and leaves out a portion. Here the sample spans 100,000 to 150,000 clones, over 60% being singletons. The material sequenced was peripheral blood. The receptors derive from a woman in her 70s with acute or convalescent COVID-19.

V usage is TRBV30 and J usage is TRBJ1-3, with unresolved D. The CDR3 has 13 amino acids. CDR1 is GTSNPN, CDR2 SVGIG, per germline (reference sequence). V was pared by 5 bases and J by 4 bases, with 12 bases between. The CDR3 DNA reads TGTGCCTGGGTGGACTTAGACGGAAACACCATATATTTT. It translates to CAWVDLDGNTIYF.

This chain links TRBV18 with TRBJ2-5; weak D call: TRBD2 (6 bases). The CDR3 sequence is 15 residues long. Trimming took 1 base from V and 5 from J, leaving 14 bases between them. Germline CDR1 is KGHSH and CDR2 is LQKENI. CDR3 in amino acids: CASSPRDLSPETQYF. In DNA form, the CDR3 reads TGTGCCAGCTCACCACGGGACTTGTCGCCGGAGACCCAGTACTTC.

The chain carries TRBV5-1 and TRBJ1-1; D perhaps matches TRBD1 (5 bases). The CDR3 runs 13 residues. Germline CDR1 is SGHRS and CDR2 is YFSETQ. The V end lost 5 bases, the J end lost 3 bases, and 11 bases lay between the germline ends. CDR3 region: CASREGEYTEAFF. The CDR3 DNA follows: TGCGCCAGCAGAGAAGGGGAATACACTGAAGCTTTCTTT.

In its sample, this clone was seen once. This chain's CDR3 is CASSPQGGNSPLHF. CDR3 nucleotide sequence: TGTGCCAGCAGCCCTCAGGGTGGAAATTCACCCCTCCACTTT. The V call is TRBV11-2, the J call TRBJ1-6; possible D gene TRBD1, 5 bases. Germline assignment: CDR1 SGHAT and CDR2 FQNNGV. The V gene lost 5 bases and the J gene lost 7 bases, with 12 bases spanning the gap. This CDR3 is 14 amino acids long.

This clone showed up many times. This chain uses TRBV7-6 with TRBJ1-5, with 9 positions matching TRBD1. This CDR3 spans 15 amino acids. Germline values: CDR1 SGHVS, CDR2 FNYEAQ. Trimming removed 6 bases from V and 1 base from J; junction bases left unmatched: 4. The CDR3 here is CASSPGQGSNQPQHF. CDR3 DNA sequence: TGTGCCAGCAGTCCGGGACAGGGAAGCAATCAGCCCCAGCATTTT.

The chain combines TRBV6-5 with TRBJ2-1; the D gene is possibly TRBD2 (6 bases). Germline assignment: CDR1 MNHEY and CDR2 SVGAGI. Trimming left V 6 bases short and J 7 bases short, with 13 bases between. This CDR3 is 13 amino acids long. The CDR3 coding sequence is TGTGCCAGCAGCCCCCGGGGGAGTAATGAGCAGTTCTTC. As protein: CASSPRGSNEQFF.

CDR3 amino acids: CASSQDVGREGDNEQFF. The CDR3 bases are TGTGCCAGCAGCCAAGACGTGGGACGGGAGGGGGACAATGAGCAGTTCTTC. The chain carries TRBV3-1 (or the pseudogene TRBV3-2) and TRBJ2-1; 8 bases are a match to TRBD2. Germline CDR1 is LGHDT and CDR2 is YNNKEL (reference sequence). This CDR3 has 17 residues. J gave up 5 bases and V 0 bases, and 9 bases lay outside the gene matches.

V and J are TRBV24-1 and TRBJ2-1, with D unclear. The CDR3 is made up of 15 amino acids. CDR1 KGHDR and CDR2 SFDVKD come from the germline V gene. V was clipped by 3 bases and J by 0 bases, with 8 bases between them. In DNA, the CDR3 is TGTGCCACCAGTGATGACTCCAGCTCCTACAATGAGCAGTTCTTC. Translating it yields CATSDDSSSYNEQFF.

CDR3: CAISLQGREAFF. The CDR3 DNA follows: TGTGCCATCAGTTTACAGGGGCGAGAAGCTTTCTTT. J is TRBJ1-1 and V is TRBV10-3, with 7 nucleotides matching TRBD1. CDR1 is ENHRY and CDR2 is SYGVKD in the germline V gene. J was trimmed by 8 bases and V by 5 bases; bases with no gene match: 5. CDR3 length: 12 amino acids.

CDR3 loop: CASSSGISSYEQYF. Here the CDR3 DNA reads TGTGCCAGCAGTTCCGGGATTAGCTCCTACGAGCAGTACTTC. The chain links TRBV6-5 to TRBJ2-7; D possibly corresponds to TRBD2 (5 bases). CDR3 size: 14 residues. Trimming took 4 bases from V and 0 from J, leaving 10 bases between them. Germline assignment: CDR1 MNHEY and CDR2 SVGAGI.

This clone was observed a handful of times. This sequence joins TRBV9 and TRBJ2-1; 14 bases are shared with TRBD2. Germline V gene lookup returns CDR1 SGDLS and CDR2 YYNGEE. V gave up 0 bases and J gave up 3 bases; unmatched junction bases: 5. The CDR3 is 18 residues long. The CDR3 DNA follows: TGTGCCAGCAGCGTAGCGGGACTAGCGGGAGAGGGCTACAATGAGCAGTTCTTC. Its protein product is CASSVAGLAGEGYNEQFF.

This clone was counted only a few times. DNA of the CDR3: TGTGCCAGCAGCGATACCGGGACAGACCATAGCAATCAGCCCCAGCATTTT. As protein: CASSDTGTDHSNQPQHF. The V call is TRBV9, the J call TRBJ1-5; 7 bases fit TRBD1. The germline V gene encodes CDR1 SGDLS and CDR2 YYNGEE. Trimming cost V 3 bases and J 0 bases; bases outside gene matches: 9. The CDR3 extends over 17 amino acids.

The chain couples TRBV10-1 to TRBJ1-6; D is ambiguous. The CDR3 has 13 amino acids. V was shortened by 5 bases and J by 10 bases, with 12 bases between the two germline ends. Germline CDR1 is WNHNN and CDR2 is SYGVQD (reference sequence). CDR3 in amino acids: CASSPDNTSPLHF. CDR3 in DNA: TGCGCCAGCAGTCCCGACAACACGTCACCCCTCCACTTT.

The rearrangement uses TRBV10-3 and TRBJ2-2, with D perhaps TRBD1 (5 bases). CDR1 is ENHRY and CDR2 is SYGVKD in the germline V gene. V lost 2 bases and J lost 1, with 5 bases in between. The CDR3 spans 14 residues. CDR3 sequence reads: CAISEQGNTGELFF. In DNA, the CDR3 is TGTGCCATCAGTGAGCAGGGGAACACCGGGGAGCTGTTTTTT.

The chain couples TRBV2 to TRBJ2-7; D remains ambiguous. From germline, CDR1 is SNHLY and CDR2 FYNNEI. V gave up 9 bases and J gave up 5 bases, with 14 bases separating them. This CDR3 is built from 12 residues. The CDR3 DNA is TGTGCCAGTCTATACTGCCCCAACGAGCAGTACTTC. Encoded protein: CASLYCPNEQYF.

The rearrangement uses TRBV5-1 and TRBJ2-5; D unclear. Trimming removed 3 bases at V and 0 bases at J, with 9 bases between. The germline gives CDR1 SGHRS, CDR2 YFSETQ. The CDR3 has 14 residues. This chain's CDR3 is CASSSGRYQETQYF. CDR3 DNA: TGCGCCAGCAGCTCGGGTCGTTACCAAGAGACCCAGTACTTC.

This clone was counted once. The chain joins TRBV5-4 to TRBJ2-3; D may be TRBD2 (6 bases). V was shortened by 1 base and J by 1 base, with 10 bases between the two germline ends. Germline V gene lookup returns CDR1 SGHNT and CDR2 YYREEE (reference sequence). The CDR3 totals 15 residues. CDR3 region: CASSLRTGGTDTQYF. CDR3 nucleotides: TGTGCCAGCAGCTTGCGGACGGGGGGCACAGATACGCAGTATTTT. Full variable domain (remainder filled in from reference TRBV5-4 and TRBJ2-3): ETGVTQSPTHLIKTRGQQVTLRCSSQSGHNTVSWYQQALGQGPQFIFQYYREEENGRGNFPPRFSGLQFPNYSSELNVNALELDDSALYLCASSLRTGGTDTQYFGPGTRLTVL.

The chain recombines TRBV6-2 or TRBV6-3 with TRBJ2-5; 8 positions agree with TRBD1. The CDR3 is made up of 14 amino acids. Germline CDR1 MNHEY, CDR2 SVGEGT. With 5 bases clipped from V and 4 bases from J, the junction kept 6 bases outside the gene matches. The CDR3 DNA is TGTGCCAGCAGTCCGACAGGGGTTGGAGAGACCCAGTACTTC. Translating it yields CASSPTGVGETQYF.

The chain carries TRBV6-7 and TRBJ2-3; no reliable D call. TRBV6-7 is an ORF, and what it does is uncertain. V lost 6 bases, J lost 2 bases, and 12 bases lay in between. The length of the CDR3 is 14 residues. The CDR3 DNA reads TGTGCCAGCAGCGAACCCGGGTACACAGATACGCAGTATTTT. Protein product: CASSEPGYTDTQYF.

The chain couples TRBV27 to TRBJ2-3, with 7 bases that match TRBD2. Losses at the gene ends were 2 bases for V and 1 base for J; bases not matched to a gene: 6. The CDR3 spans 16 residues. CDR1 is MNHEY, CDR2 SMNVEV, per germline (reference sequence). Here the CDR3 reads CASSLRSSGGTDTQYF. The CDR3 nucleotides are TGTGCCAGCAGTTTACGGTCTAGCGGAGGCACAGATACGCAGTATTTT.

The chain couples TRBV6-5 to TRBJ2-3, with D hard to call. The CDR3 is 14 amino acids. Trimming left V 6 bases short and J 0 bases short, with 10 bases between. Looked up from germline, CDR1 is MNHEY and CDR2 is SVGAGI. This CDR3 reads CASSYITSTDTQYF. The CDR3 nucleotides read TGTGCCAGCAGCTATATAACTAGCACAGATACGCAGTATTTT.

This sequence joins TRBV15 and TRBJ1-4; no definite D call. The CDR3 has 15 residues. In germline, CDR1 is LNHNV, CDR2 YYDKDF (reference sequence). Between the trimmed V and J ends, which lost 1 base and 2 bases, there was a span of 8 bases. The chain's CDR3 is CATSRVGQTNEKLFF. For the CDR3, the DNA is TGTGCCACCAGCAGAGTGGGCCAGACTAATGAAAAACTGTTTTTT.

The chain couples TRBV2 to TRBJ1-5, with D unclear. This CDR3 has 15 amino acids. Germline assignment: CDR1 SNHLY and CDR2 FYNNEI. V was trimmed by 5 bases and J by 1 base, leaving 12 bases between them. The CDR3 coding sequence is TGTGCCAGCAGTTCCGGGAAAAGGAGCAATCAGCCCCAGCATTTT. This gives the protein CASSSGKRSNQPQHF.

The rearrangement uses TRBV27 and TRBJ2-7, with D hard to call. Germline V gene sequence: CDR1 MNHEY, CDR2 SMNVEV (reference sequence). Trimming removed 7 bases at V and 0 bases at J, with 13 bases between. The CDR3 contains 14 residues. The CDR3 nucleotides are TGTGCCAGCAATCCCTTTGGCAGCTCCTACGAGCAGTACTTC. It translates to CASNPFGSSYEQYF.

The table lists this clone with many counts. The V gene is TRBV6-5, the J gene TRBJ2-7; TRBD1 matches at 10 bases. Germline lookup yields CDR1 MNHEY and CDR2 SVGAGI. J was trimmed by 3 bases and V by 2 bases; bases with no gene match: 7. This CDR3 has 16 residues. The CDR3 nucleotides are TGTGCCAGCAGTTACCTGGGACAGGGGACTTTCTACGAGCAGTACTTC. It is translated as CASSYLGQGTFYEQYF.

This rearrangement joins TRBV25-1 to TRBJ2-5, with 10 bases aligning to TRBD1. From germline, CDR1 is MGHDK and CDR2 SYGVNS. The CDR3 runs to 17 residues. Trimming cost V 2 bases and J 1 base; bases outside gene matches: 7. The CDR3 here is CASSERDRGSFQETQYF. The CDR3 DNA reads as TGTGCCAGCAGTGAACGGGACAGGGGCTCCTTCCAAGAGACCCAGTACTTC. Full variable domain (rest looked up from reference TRBV25-1 and TRBJ2-5): EADIYQTPRYLVIGTGKKITLECSQTMGHDKMYWYQQDPGMELHLIHYSYGVNSTEKGDLSSESTVSRIRTEHFPLTLESARPSHTSQYLCASSERDRGSFQETQYFGPGTRLLVL.

The chain is built from TRBV2 and TRBJ2-7; D call uncertain. Germline CDR1 is SNHLY and CDR2 is FYNNEI. The CDR3 has 11 residues. Trimming pared 3 bases from V and 6 bases from J, leaving 6 bases between. The CDR3 is CASSDDSEQYF. The CDR3 DNA reads TGTGCCAGCAGTGATGACTCCGAGCAGTACTTC.